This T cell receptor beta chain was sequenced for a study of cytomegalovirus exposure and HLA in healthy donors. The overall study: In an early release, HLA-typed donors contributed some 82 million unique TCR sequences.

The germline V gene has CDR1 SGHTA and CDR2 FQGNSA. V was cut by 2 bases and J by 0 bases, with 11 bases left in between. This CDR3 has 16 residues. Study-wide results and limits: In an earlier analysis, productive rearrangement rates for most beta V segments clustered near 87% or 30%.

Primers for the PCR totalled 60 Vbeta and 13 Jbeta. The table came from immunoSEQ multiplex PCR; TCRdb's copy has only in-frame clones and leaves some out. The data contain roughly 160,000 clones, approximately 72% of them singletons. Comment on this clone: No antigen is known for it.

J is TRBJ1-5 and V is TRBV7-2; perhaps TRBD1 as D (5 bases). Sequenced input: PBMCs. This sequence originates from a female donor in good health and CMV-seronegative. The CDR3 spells CASSLMGGYSNQPQHF. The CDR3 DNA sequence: TGTGCCAGCAGCTTAATGGGGGGATATAGCAATCAGCCCCAGCATTTT.